A single sample is the source of the 30 T cell receptor beta chains below, sequenced in a study of monozygotic twins with inflammatory bowel disease. After re-calling the 5' RACE reads, TCRdb lists one entry per CDR3 protein, DNA absent. This listing includes around 380,000 distinct CDR3 sequences. The sequenced material came from blood. Receptors originate from a human donor with ulcerative colitis or Crohn's disease, or a healthy co-twin of an affected twin (not recorded which).

The rearrangement links TRBV7-3 to TRBJ2-2. The germline V gene encodes CDR1 SGHTA and CDR2 FQGTGA. The CDR3 has 13 amino acids. Here the CDR3 reads CASSSIASGELFF.

CDR3 sequence: CASRSAGNHWPQHF. The rearrangement joins TRBV6-2 or TRBV6-3 to TRBJ1-5. The germline V gene encodes CDR1 MNHEY and CDR2 SVGEGT. There are 14 residues in the CDR3.

The chain recombines TRBV5-1 with TRBJ1-2; TCRdb lists TRBD1, though no DNA is available to test this call. From germline, CDR1 is SGHRS and CDR2 YFSETQ. The CDR3 consists of 13 residues. The chain's CDR3 is CASSLRGAAGYTF. Drawing the rest from reference TRBV5-1 and TRBJ1-2, the complete variable domain is KAGVTQTPRYLIKTRGQQVTLSCSPISGHRSVSWYQQTPGQGLQFLFEYFSETQRNKGNFPGRFSGRQFSNSRSEMNVSTLELGDSALYLCASSLRGAAGYTFGSGTRLTVV.

The chain employs TRBV20-1 and TRBJ2-4; the TCRdb call, TRBD1, lacks DNA for checking. Germline lookup yields CDR1 DFQATT and CDR2 SNEGSKA (reference sequence). The CDR3 is 17 amino acids. This CDR3 reads CSANLQGGGIAKNMQYF.

The gene calls are TRBV7-9 and TRBJ2-3. Germline CDR1 is SEHNR and CDR2 is FQNEAQ (reference sequence). The length of the CDR3 is 15 residues. CDR3 sequence: CASSLATTSTDTQYF.

The chain couples TRBV19 to TRBJ1-1. This CDR3 has 11 residues. CDR1 and CDR2 from the germline V gene are LNHDA and SQIVND (reference sequence). The CDR3 reads CASSVTSEAFF.

CDR3 loop: CASSQDPLAGNEQYF. The V gene is TRBV3-1, the J gene TRBJ2-7; lacking DNA, the TRBD2 call made by TCRdb goes unchecked. Germline V gives CDR1 LGHDT, CDR2 YNNKEL (reference sequence). The CDR3 spans 15 residues.

The chain employs TRBV7-2 and TRBJ1-2; the D call of TRBD1 rests on TCRdb alone, since no DNA is present to check it. The CDR3 contains 15 residues. The germline V gene encodes CDR1 SGHTA and CDR2 FQGNSA. The CDR3 loop is CASSLDDRANYGYTF.

The chain joins TRBV27 to TRBJ2-7; TCRdb returns TRBD1, unconfirmable since there is no DNA. Germline assignment: CDR1 MNHEY and CDR2 SMNVEV (reference sequence). The CDR3 is 15 amino acids. The CDR3 reads CASSFGGTGHYEQYF.

This chain joins TRBV7-2 and TRBJ1-1; without DNA, the TCRdb call of TRBD1 cannot be checked. This CDR3 is built from 13 residues. The germline V gene has CDR1 SGHTA and CDR2 FQGNSA. CDR3 in amino acids: CASLLRGDTEAFF.

This rearrangement joins TRBV27 to TRBJ2-3; TCRdb names TRBD2, which stays unverified in the absence of DNA. The germline gives CDR1 MNHEY, CDR2 SMNVEV (reference sequence). The CDR3 has 16 residues. CDR3 protein: CASSPWTSASTDTQYF.

V gene TRBV20-1 combines with J gene TRBJ2-7; TCRdb indicates TRBD1, and absent DNA this call remains unverified. This CDR3 region has 14 residues. Germline V CDR1 and CDR2: DFQATT, SNEGSKA (reference sequence). The CDR3 loop is CSASKGARTYEQYF.

The genes are TRBV18 and TRBJ1-5. CDR3 length: 13 amino acids. CDR1 and CDR2 (germline): KGHSH, LQKENI. CDR3 residues: CASSPTVGQPQHF.

The chain recombines TRBV7-3 with TRBJ2-1. The CDR3 sequence is 14 residues long. Per germline, CDR1 SGHTA and CDR2 FQGTGA. The CDR3: CASSLSFASNEQFF.

The genes are TRBV20-1 and TRBJ2-3; TCRdb gives TRBD1 as the D gene, but with no DNA this cannot be confirmed. Germline V gene sequence: CDR1 DFQATT, CDR2 SNEGSKA (reference sequence). This CDR3 has 12 residues. Here the CDR3 reads CSARQGTDTQYF.

This sequence joins TRBV12-3 or TRBV12-4 and TRBJ2-4. This CDR3 spans 15 amino acids. The CDR3 here is CASSLRPLAKNIQYF.

The rearrangement uses TRBV7-9 and TRBJ2-1. Germline CDR1 is SEHNR and CDR2 is FQNEAQ (reference sequence). This CDR3 region has 11 residues. The CDR3 sequence: CASSNLDEQFF.

This sequence joins TRBV24-1 and TRBJ2-5; TCRdb's D call, TRBD1, is unchecked because there is no DNA. The CDR3 spans 15 residues. Germline V lookup: CDR1 KGHDR, CDR2 SFDVKD. Here the CDR3 reads CATPPLDSIGGTQYF.

The rearrangement links TRBV20-1 to TRBJ2-7; TCRdb's assignment of TRBD1 cannot be checked, as there is no DNA. CDR1 is DFQATT, CDR2 SNEGSKA, per germline (reference sequence). The CDR3 extends over 12 amino acids. The CDR3 spells CSATTGSYEQYF.

The chain is built from TRBV20-1 and TRBJ1-1. The CDR3 length is 13 residues. CDR1 and CDR2 (germline): DFQATT, SNEGSKA (reference sequence). CDR3 residues: CSARAGGGTEAFF.

This sequence joins TRBV5-4 and TRBJ1-2. The CDR3 is 17 amino acids. Germline CDR1 is SGHNT and CDR2 is YYREEE (reference sequence). CDR3 loop: CASSFDRLTIINYGYTF.

This rearrangement joins TRBV6-2 or TRBV6-3 to TRBJ2-7; without DNA, the TCRdb call of TRBD1 cannot be checked. Germline V gene lookup returns CDR1 MNHEY and CDR2 SVGEGT. The CDR3 totals 14 residues. CDR3 loop: CASSYFKGVYEQYF.

The rearrangement links TRBV6-2 or TRBV6-3 to TRBJ1-5; TCRdb's assignment of TRBD1 cannot be checked, as there is no DNA. There are 15 residues in the CDR3. Germline assignment: CDR1 MNHEY and CDR2 SVGEGT. CDR3 residues: CASSDRLGGNQPQHF.

The rearrangement links TRBV28 to TRBJ1-2. Germline CDR1 MDHEN, CDR2 SYDVKM. The CDR3 covers 13 residues. The CDR3 sequence: CASSFRSNYGYTF.

This chain joins TRBV27 and TRBJ2-3. Germline-derived CDR1 and CDR2 are MNHEY and SMNVEV (reference sequence). The CDR3 has 12 amino acids. The CDR3 reads CASGHSTDTQYF.

V usage is TRBV12-3 or TRBV12-4 and J usage is TRBJ2-7. The CDR3 spans 13 residues. The CDR3 loop is CASSFTGPNEQYF.

CDR3 in amino acids: CSAWTSGGEQYF. The genes are TRBV20-1 and TRBJ2-7; TCRdb proposes TRBD2, but this gene call is untestable without DNA. The CDR3 spans 12 residues. The germline V gene encodes CDR1 DFQATT and CDR2 SNEGSKA (reference sequence).

CDR3 region: CASSSSGKASYEQYF. The V gene is TRBV5-1, the J gene TRBJ2-7; TCRdb calls TRBD2, which cannot be checked without DNA. This CDR3 contains 15 residues. Germline-derived CDR1 and CDR2 are SGHRS and YFSETQ.

This chain's CDR3 is CSARDPGGSVSYEQYF. V usage is TRBV20-1 and J usage is TRBJ2-7; no DNA is available, so the TRBD2 call from TCRdb remains unchecked. The CDR3 loop spans 16 amino acids. Germline V gene data show CDR1 as DFQATT and CDR2 as SNEGSKA (reference sequence).

Here the CDR3 reads CASSWGRGTPNTGELFF. This chain connects TRBV28 to TRBJ2-2; TCRdb's D gene call, TRBD2, goes unchecked for lack of DNA. CDR1 MDHEN and CDR2 SYDVKM come from the germline V gene. The length of the CDR3 is 17 residues.